This T cell receptor (beta chain) was recorded in a study of response to subunit inactivated influenza vaccine. Study-wide findings and caveats: It was the authors' suggestion that each seasonal influenza vaccination recruits few new T cells.

In TCRdb, the RT-PCR reads were re-called with MiXCR into one record per CDR3 protein. The profile shows 550,000 to 650,000 distinct CDR3 sequences, 12% of them singletons. This clonotype was seen a few times. The antigen is unknown. The germline V gene encodes CDR1 ENHRY and CDR2 SYGVKD. This CDR3 has 16 amino acids. J gave up 4 bases and V 2 bases, and 8 bases lay outside the gene matches. The chain joins TRBV10-3 to TRBJ2-5; 9 bases line up with TRBD2. This material consisted of PBMCs from blood, taken on the day of vaccination. This clonotype was obtained from a man aged 45-65 years who received an inactivated influenza vaccine. The chain's CDR3 is CAISENSGSGIETQYF. CDR3 nucleotide sequence: TGTGCCATCAGTGAGAATAGCGGGAGTGGGATAGAGACCCAGTACTTC.